Presented here are 23 T cell receptor beta chains from one specimen sequenced in a study of T cell clones after liver transplantation. Repertoires were generated with immunoSEQ multiplex PCR, while TCRdb's copy carries only in-frame clones and drops some. The sample shows more than 70,000 clones, less than 85% of them seen only once. Source: CD4+ T cells from blood, taken at the 22-month timepoint. The receptors come from a human patient who received a liver transplant. Some T cells may be graft donor cells.

The gene calls are TRBV4-3 and TRBJ2-2; D gene uncertain. The CDR3 spans 15 residues. Germline-derived CDR1 and CDR2 are LGHNA and YSLEER. V lost 1 base, J lost 0 bases, and 6 bases lay in between. The DNA of the CDR3 is TGCGCCAGCAGCCAAGCCCAGGCGAACACCGGGGAGCTGTTTTTT. It yields the protein CASSQAQANTGELFF.

For the CDR3, the DNA is TGCGCCAGCAGCACCAGCGGGGGCTCTGGGGCCAACGTCCTGACTTTC. It specifies CASSTSGGSGANVLTF. The genes are TRBV4-3 and TRBJ2-6; 8 bases align to TRBD2. Germline lookup yields CDR1 LGHNA and CDR2 YSLEER. The CDR3 length is 16 residues. V shed 5 bases, J shed 0 bases, and the junction held 3 bases outside the gene matches.

V and J are TRBV9 and TRBJ2-7, with TRBD1 matching 9 bases. The CDR3 is 17 amino acids. Germline loops: CDR1 SGDLS, CDR2 YYNGEE. Germline trimming cut 4 bases from V and 1 base from J; bases unmatched to any gene: 12. In nucleotides, the CDR3 is TGTGCCAGCAGCCCCCGTGGGGACAGGGCGTCATCCTACGAGCAGTACTTC. Protein sequence: CASSPRGDRASSYEQYF.

The V gene is TRBV7-2, the J gene TRBJ2-7; 10 nucleotides line up with TRBD1. Germline V lookup: CDR1 SGHTA, CDR2 FQGNSA. V trimming: 3 bases; J trimming: 6 bases; junction bases outside the gene matches: 8. This CDR3 has 15 residues. CDR3 amino acids: CASSFQDRGPGEQYF. The CDR3 nucleotides read TGTGCCAGCAGCTTCCAAGACAGGGGGCCGGGCGAGCAGTACTTC.

This chain links TRBV7-2 with TRBJ1-2; D remains unclear. The CDR3 covers 14 residues. V lost 0 bases to trimming and J lost 1 base, with 6 bases between them. Germline CDR1 is SGHTA and CDR2 is FQGNSA. In DNA form, the CDR3 reads TGTGCCAGCAGCTTAGCTCTATATAACTATGGCTACACCTTC. Translating it yields CASSLALYNYGYTF.

In this sample, this clone turned up a few times. The chain employs TRBV7-2 and TRBJ1-5; TRBD1 aligns across 8 bases. This CDR3 contains 13 residues. V dropped 4 bases and J dropped 9; count of bases not matched to a gene: 5. Germline lookup yields CDR1 SGHTA and CDR2 FQGNSA. The CDR3 coding sequence is TGTGCCAGCAGCTCGTCAGGACAGGGGCCCCAGCATTTT. This codes for CASSSSGQGPQHF.

The chain carries TRBV28 and TRBJ2-7, with 9 bases aligning to TRBD2. The CDR3 is 16 residues long. The V segment lost 3 bases and the J segment 2 bases; nucleotides outside the gene matches: 8. CDR1 MDHEN and CDR2 SYDVKM come from the germline V gene. In DNA form, the CDR3 reads TGTGCCAGCAGTTTTAGACTAGCGGACCTTACCTACGAGCAGTACTTC. Translating it yields CASSFRLADLTYEQYF.

The chain links TRBV2 to TRBJ2-1; 7 bases align to TRBD1. This CDR3 contains 15 residues. V was pared by 6 bases and J by 4 bases, with 9 bases of the junction left unmatched. Germline CDR1 reads SNHLY; CDR2 reads FYNNEI. CDR3 DNA sequence: TGTGCCAGCAGACCACAGGGGAGTTTATACAATGAGCAGTTCTTC. This codes for CASRPQGSLYNEQFF.

The chain employs TRBV10-3 and TRBJ2-5; D is uncertain. The CDR3 loop spans 13 amino acids. V was trimmed by 3 bases and J by 5 bases, leaving 10 bases between them. Germline loops: CDR1 ENHRY, CDR2 SYGVKD. CDR3 region: CAISETDGETQYF. The CDR3 DNA sequence: TGTGCCATCAGTGAAACGGATGGGGAGACCCAGTACTTC.

The CDR3 nucleotides are TGTGCCAGCAGCGGAGGGGGGGACAGACGTTACGAGCAGTACTTC. Protein product: CASSGGGDRRYEQYF. This sequence joins TRBV7-2 and TRBJ2-7; the D call may be TRBD1 or TRBD2 (7 bases each). CDR1 is SGHTA and CDR2 is FQGNSA in the germline V gene. V lost 5 bases and J 4 bases, leaving 18 bases between the germline ends. The CDR3 extends over 15 amino acids.

V and J are TRBV7-2 and TRBJ1-4; 8 positions agree with TRBD1. The CDR3 sequence is 14 residues long. The ends lost 4 bases at V and 8 bases at J; junction bases unmatched: 6. Germline V gene data show CDR1 as SGHTA and CDR2 as FQGNSA. The CDR3 region is CASSYGTGREKLFF. In DNA form, the CDR3 reads TGTGCCAGCAGCTACGGGACAGGTCGGGAAAAACTGTTTTTT.

This clone was detected a few times. The V and J genes are TRBV4-2 and TRBJ2-7; 9 bases map to TRBD2. V was clipped by 4 bases and J by 3 bases; unmatched bases: 16. The CDR3 sequence is 18 residues long. The V gene's germline CDR1 is LGHNA and CDR2 YNFKEQ. In nucleotides, the CDR3 is TGTGCCAGCAGCCGTAACGAGGGTAGCGGGAGTTTATACTACGAGCAGTACTTC. Protein sequence: CASSRNEGSGSLYYEQYF.

CDR3 in DNA: TGTGCCAGCTCACCGACAGGGGGTGGGGCCAACGTCCTGACTTTC. This sequence encodes CASSPTGGGANVLTF. The chain combines TRBV18 with TRBJ2-6; 9 bases are a match to TRBD1. This CDR3 has 15 amino acids. With V trimmed by 3 bases and J by 3 bases, 0 bases remained unmatched. Germline CDR1 is KGHSH and CDR2 is LQKENI.

This clone has only one observation. The rearrangement joins TRBV18 to TRBJ1-6; D might be TRBD1 (5 bases). The germline CDR1 and CDR2 sequences are KGHSH and LQKENI. There are 14 residues in the CDR3. V was clipped by 3 bases and J by 7 bases, with 10 bases between them. CDR3 bases: TGTGCCAGCTCACCCCAGGGAGAGAATTCACCCCTCCACTTT. It is translated as CASSPQGENSPLHF.

The gene calls are TRBV4-3 and TRBJ1-1; D may be TRBD1 (5 bases). Trimming took 2 bases from V and 0 from J, leaving 16 bases between them. The CDR3 length is 17 residues. CDR1 and CDR2 from the germline V gene are LGHNA and YSLEER. DNA of the CDR3: TGCGCCAGCAGCCAACAAACGGGGCCTACCCTGAACACTGAAGCTTTCTTT. This translates into CASSQQTGPTLNTEAFF.

The chain recombines TRBV7-9 with TRBJ1-4; perhaps TRBD1 as D (6 bases). From germline, CDR1 is SEHNR and CDR2 FQNEAQ (reference sequence). CDR3 length: 16 residues. V lost 1 base, J lost 8 bases, and 17 bases lay in between. The CDR3 reads CASSLGVGRGEEKLFF. CDR3 bases: TGTGCCAGCAGCTTAGGGGTCGGCAGGGGAGAAGAAAAACTGTTTTTT.

The chain links TRBV2 to TRBJ1-2; 8 bases fit TRBD1. The length of the CDR3 is 15 residues. With V trimmed by 6 bases and J by 2 bases, 8 bases remained unmatched. Germline V CDR1 and CDR2: SNHLY, FYNNEI. The DNA for the CDR3 is TGTGCCAGCAGACGCCTCAGGGGGCTGAACTATGGCTACACCTTC. This sequence encodes CASRRLRGLNYGYTF. Together with reference TRBV2 and TRBJ1-2, the CDR3 gives the full variable domain: EPEVTQTPSHQVTQMGQEVILRCVPISNHLYFYWYRQILGQKVEFLVSFYNNEISEKSEIFDDQFSVERPDGSNFTLKIRSTKLEDSAMYFCASRRLRGLNYGYTFGSGTRLTVV.

This clone came up once. This chain joins TRBV6-5 and TRBJ1-5; 9 nucleotides match TRBD1. The CDR3 is 14 residues long. Per the germline V gene, CDR1 is MNHEY and CDR2 is SVGAGI. V shed 7 bases and J 4 bases; nucleotides not matched to a gene: 5. DNA for the CDR3: TGTGCCAGCACCAGACAGGGGGGAAATCAGCCCCAGCATTTT. Translating it yields CASTRQGGNQPQHF.

The chain joins TRBV2 to TRBJ1-3; no reliable D call. This CDR3 is 13 amino acids long. Trimming stripped 7 bases from V and 0 bases from J, with 7 bases between. Germline assignment: CDR1 SNHLY and CDR2 FYNNEI. The CDR3, as DNA: TGTGCCAGCATCCGGGGCTCTGGAAACACCATATATTTT. Residues: CASIRGSGNTIYF.

This chain connects TRBV6-6 to TRBJ2-7, with a tentative D call TRBD1 (6 bases). The CDR3 has 14 amino acids. Trimming took 5 bases from V and 8 from J, leaving 19 bases between them. Germline values: CDR1 MNHNY, CDR2 SVGAGI (reference sequence). The CDR3 coding sequence is TGTGCCAGCAGTAACAGACAGGATCACGTAAAGCAGTACTTC. Translation: CASSNRQDHVKQYF.

The rearrangement uses TRBV2 and TRBJ1-5; TRBD1 aligns across 7 bases. The V gene's germline CDR1 is SNHLY and CDR2 FYNNEI. The CDR3 is made up of 14 amino acids. V was pared by 0 bases and J by 9 bases, with 5 bases of the junction left unmatched. CDR3 bases: TGTGCCAGCAGTGAAGCCAGGGGGTATTTGCCCCAGCATTTT. It codes for CASSEARGYLPQHF.

The rearrangement links TRBV7-9 to TRBJ2-2; TRBD1 matches 7 bases. The CDR3 runs to 15 residues. Losses at the gene ends were 6 bases for V and 0 bases for J; bases not matched to a gene: 4. The germline V gene encodes CDR1 SEHNR and CDR2 FQNEAQ (reference sequence). CDR3 nucleotide sequence: TGTGCCAGCAGGAGGACAGGAGCGAACACCGGGGAGCTGTTTTTT. It is translated as CASRRTGANTGELFF. Looking up the rest from reference TRBV7-9 and TRBJ2-2 gives the full variable domain: DTGVSQNPRHKITKRGQNVTFRCDPISEHNRLYWYRQTLGQGPEFLTYFQNEAQLEKSRLLSDRFSAERPKGSFSTLEIQRTEQGDSAMYLCASRRTGANTGELFFGEGSRLTVL.

This clone occurred once. The chain uses TRBV5-1 and TRBJ2-2, with 10 bases identical to TRBD1. The ends lost 4 bases at V and 3 bases at J; junction bases unmatched: 3. The germline V gene encodes CDR1 SGHRS and CDR2 YFSETQ. This CDR3 spans 15 amino acids. The CDR3 DNA follows: TGCGCCAGCAGCGCAGGACAGGGGGACACCGGGGAGCTGTTTTTT. It is translated as CASSAGQGDTGELFF.